This TCR beta chain was sequenced during a study of TIL therapy for anti-PD-1-resistant metastatic lung cancer. The libraries were made with immunoSEQ v3. The table came from immunoSEQ multiplex PCR; TCRdb's copy has only in-frame clones and leaves some out. The table lists about 46,000 clones, 86% of them singletons, with around 5.1% in the top ten. Germline lookup yields CDR1 MDHEN and CDR2 SYDVKM. The V and J ends lost 6 bases and 1 base respectively, with 18 bases between them. The CDR3 has 16 residues. This clone appeared once. As for time point: pre-treatment sample, taken before nivolumab and TIL therapy.

The chain joins TRBV28 to TRBJ2-5; D call uncertain. The sequence derives from a person aged 25 to 79 with non-small cell lung cancer. The sequenced sample was blood, obtained at baseline. For the CDR3, the DNA is TGTGCCAGCAGCCCGTACGCCGGTGGGCGCCAAGAGACCCAGTACTTC. Translation gives CASSPYAGGRQETQYF.